This record covers a single T cell receptor (beta chain). Its target antigen remains unknown. Base qualities are missing; no much larger clone stands one base away. The record originates from a study of post-analysis software for immune sequencing data (dated by TCRdb to the mid-2010s). Broadly, across the study: Relapsing-remitting, secondary progressive and progressive-relapsing multiple sclerosis were recorded as disease courses, and subtype annotation was lacking for some patients. The multiple sclerosis patient repertoires were compared with 11 previously published healthy control repertoires from donors aged about 6 to 28 years. A subset of samples was prepared in parallel using single-end sample barcoding, then pooled and co-amplified after Illumina adapter ligation. Points the paper makes about the study in general: The multiple sclerosis patient group was slightly younger than the control group. Direct clustering with F measure revealed strong co-clustering of samples prepared in the same batch, which led to a batch-effect correction. Significantly lower normalized Chao1 diversity was found in multiple sclerosis patients than in controls, suggesting substantial peripheral T-cell clonal expansion.

The receptor library was made with PCR. The sequencing machine was an Illumina HiSeq 2500. To reduce PCR and sequencing biases, unique molecular identifiers were built into the TCR beta cDNA libraries. Per 1 to 10 million input T cells, roughly 500,000 cDNA molecules were obtained, such that each molecule approximated one T cell. The patient libraries were prepared and sequenced using the same protocol as the earlier healthy control dataset. Samples belonging to the same batch were prepared together, multiplexed and sequenced on a shared HiSeq lane. In the source study's methods: Raw barcoded reads were processed with MIGEC, and single-read molecular identifier groups were discarded before consensus assembly and CDR3 extraction. VDJtools was used for post-analysis of the clonotype tables, and diversity was normalized by down-sampling every dataset to the size of the smallest sample. In repertoire overlap clustering, CDR3 amino acid sequences, but not nucleotide sequences, were matched to correct batch-related cross-sample contamination. Clones were called with MiXCR by TCRdb after fastp trimmed the public reads at Q25, and only in-frame beta chains were retained. Merged by CDR3 protein, the rows form single entries marked with the most common genes and DNA. The V and J calls and clone size are TCRdb's, not the authors'. In all, the sample holds over 700,000 distinct CDR3 sequences, and about 32% of those were seen once. The ten largest clones add up to around 0.55% of the sample.

To demonstrate the VDJtools post-analysis software, the study profiled TCR beta repertoires from the peripheral blood of about a dozen young patients with multiple sclerosis. The multiple sclerosis patients were children and adolescents between roughly 6 and 16 years of age. The sequencing input was blood. The source of this sequence is a girl aged 10-17 years with multiple sclerosis.

The bases read TGTGCCAGCAGCCGACGACAGGGGGCCCACGAGCAGTACTTC. Its product reads: CASSRRQGAHEQYF. The sequence joins TRBV3-1 to TRBJ2-5, with 10 junctional bases fitting TRBD1. With the DNA end fitting TRBJ2-7 better, the J assignment may be wrong. CDR1 LGHDT and CDR2 YNNKEL were looked up in the germline V gene (reference sequence). From its cysteine to its phenylalanine, the CDR3 spans 14 amino acids. Of all the DNA, just the CDR3 is kept, 42 bases in frame from base 1.